Listed below are T cell receptor beta chains from one sample, sequenced in a study of T cell responses to AZD1222 COVID-19 vaccine. The table came from immunoSEQ multiplex PCR; TCRdb's copy has only in-frame clones and leaves some out. Of about 270,000 clones listed, 90% to 95% are singletons. Specimen: peripheral blood, collected 28 days after the second AZD1222 dose. All receptors derive from an adult who received the AZD1222 COVID-19 vaccine. Both conserved end residues are part of each CDR3. For some rows the clone size is stated as once, few or many, or as a class when expanded; others skip it.

>.|TRBV3-1/TRBV3-2|TRBJ1-1
CASSPGEDTEAFF
>.|TRBV9|TRBJ2-3
CASSPERTSDTQYF
>.|TRBV9|TRBJ2-5
CASSDGTSGGYQETQYF
>.|TRBV27|TRBJ1-2
CASSPPRRAGSNGYTF
>.|TRBV2|TRBJ2-1
CASSALAPANNEQFF
>.|TRBV5-1|TRBJ1-4
CASSLAAGPLAEKLFF
>.|TRBV10-3|TRBJ2-7
CAISASGGNYEQYF
>.|TRBV5-1|TRBJ1-3
CASSLGTGGFRNTIYF
>.|TRBV28|TRBJ1-2
CASSSWTGGWGYTF
>.|TRBV18|TRBJ2-7
CASSPSFSRSYEQYF
>.|TRBV3-1/TRBV3-2|TRBJ2-5
CASSQGASGLQETQYF
>.|TRBV6-5|TRBJ1-5
CASSYHTGPQHF
>.|TRBV7-9|TRBJ2-7
CASSPGTSGPYEQYF
>.|TRBV15|TRBJ2-2
CATSPTRTGELFF
>few|TRBV5-1|TRBJ1-1
CASSLVGLNTEAFF
>.|TRBV12-3/TRBV12-4|TRBJ1-5
CASSLRGQPQHF
>.|TRBV2|TRBJ1-2
CASSHRLANYGYTF
>.|TRBV2|TRBJ1-5
CASSNTGTGGYQPQHF
>.|TRBV6-5|TRBJ2-7
CASKAYAFGSYEQYF
>.|TRBV19|TRBJ1-1
CASSVGTGREAFF
>once|TRBV27|TRBJ2-3
CASSLLGIGRETDTQYF
>.|TRBV6-5|TRBJ1-6
CASCRTGLGNSPLHF
>.|TRBV2|TRBJ2-5
CASSRDRYQETQYF
>.|TRBV5-4|TRBJ1-2
CASSGGGGPTYGYTF
>.|TRBV5-1|TRBJ1-1
CASSSGVVGTEAFF
>.|TRBV28|TRBJ2-5
CASRGQPWAQYF
>.|TRBV27|TRBJ2-2
CASSLGTGVPSRELFF
>.|TRBV5-1|TRBJ2-5
CASSLGSGLFTQYF
>.|TRBV11-2|TRBJ1-1
CASRSQLRGTEAFF
>.|TRBV5-1|TRBJ2-5
CASSLATQETQYF
>.|TRBV5-1|TRBJ1-3
CASSGSSGNTIYF
>.|TRBV28|TRBJ1-1
CASSVLWNTEAFF
>once|TRBV7-9|TRBJ2-7
CASSLPGSSEQYF
>.|TRBV5-1|TRBJ2-3
CASSRTSGGSATDTQYF
>.|TRBV29-1|TRBJ2-2
CSASRGTGRTGELFF
>.|TRBV4-2|TRBJ1-2
CASSPGQVGGYTF
>.|TRBV5-6|TRBJ1-1
CASSPQGGNTEAFF
>.|TRBV28|TRBJ2-7
CASTLGGSGIGEQYF
>once|TRBV7-9|TRBJ1-4
CASTHSLGDEKLFF
>.|TRBV4-1|TRBJ1-1
CASSRTGQEAFF
>.|TRBV5-6|TRBJ1-5
CASSLLGGKETQHF
>.|TRBV7-8|TRBJ2-7
CASSLGTGEGEQYF
>.|TRBV27|TRBJ2-7
CASSLGQGTYEQYF
>.|TRBV2|TRBJ1-2
CASARGDGYTF
>.|TRBV5-6|TRBJ1-6
CASSLRVLGDYSPLHF